This T cell receptor (beta chain) was recorded in a study of identical twins. Everyone who gave samples was a healthy Caucasian. This clonotype was seen more than once but under ten times. Germline CDR1 SGHTA, CDR2 FQGTGA. The CDR3 runs 13 residues. V dropped 3 bases and J dropped 4 bases, with 8 bases sitting between them. TCRdb analysed the 5' RACE reads with MiXCR anew, one entry per CDR3 protein. The profile shows about 250,000 distinct CDR3 sequences, around 8.3% of them singletons. In addition, the sample was reused for a study of yellow fever vaccine responses in identical twins. That report adds: Vaccine-induced T cell responses in twins were reportedly observed to appear partly convergent, partly personalized.

The sequencing input was CD8+ T cells sorted from blood. The chain carries TRBV7-3 and TRBJ2-3, with D unresolved. This sequence was found in a woman between 18 and 29 years old in good health. The CDR3 DNA follows: TGTGCCAGCAGCTTTGGGAAGTCAGATACGCAGTATTTT. It translates to CASSFGKSDTQYF.